What follows are 28 T cell receptor beta chains derived from one specimen sequenced in a study of cytomegalovirus exposure and HLA in healthy donors. A multiplex PCR was run with 60 Vbeta primers and 13 Jbeta primers. Clones were sequenced by immunoSEQ multiplex PCR, and TCRdb holds only the in-frame ones, with some missing. The table records about 160,000 clones, about 77% of them present only once. The sequenced material came from PBMCs. These receptors all come from a woman aged 50 to 65 in good health and CMV-seronegative.

The V call is TRBV7-6, the J call TRBJ2-2, with D possibly being TRBD1 (5 bases). The CDR3 contains 16 residues. Germline CDR1 reads SGHVS; CDR2 reads FNYEAQ. Trimming pared 2 bases from V and 2 bases from J, leaving 12 bases between. CDR3 amino acids: CASSLRRVTNTGELFF. The DNA for the CDR3 is TGTGCCAGCAGCTTACGCAGGGTGACTAACACCGGGGAGCTGTTTTTT.

This rearrangement joins TRBV5-4 to TRBJ2-3, with TRBD1 matching over 7 bases. Germline values: CDR1 SGHNT, CDR2 YYREEE (reference sequence). With 5 bases clipped from V and 2 bases from J, the junction kept 8 bases outside the gene matches. The CDR3 has 15 amino acids. The CDR3 reads CASSRRTGSTDTQYF. The CDR3 DNA reads as TGTGCCAGCAGTCGACGGACAGGATCCACAGATACGCAGTATTTT.

J is TRBJ2-7 and V is TRBV28; 8 positions match TRBD1. Per germline, CDR1 MDHEN and CDR2 SYDVKM. The CDR3 sequence is 13 residues long. V gave up 9 bases and J gave up 5 bases; unmatched junction bases: 9. CDR3 protein: CASEETGANEQYF. CDR3 DNA sequence: TGTGCCAGTGAAGAGACAGGGGCAAACGAGCAGTACTTC. Full variable domain (missing parts from reference TRBV28 and TRBJ2-7): DVKVTQSSRYLVKRTGEKVFLECVQDMDHENMFWYRQDPGLGLRLIYFSYDVKMKEKGDIPEGYSVSREKKERFSLILESASTNQTSMYLCASEETGANEQYFGPGTRLTVT.

V gene TRBV5-4 combines with J gene TRBJ1-1; a possible D gene is TRBD1 (6 bases). This CDR3 comprises 14 residues. The V gene lost 1 base and the J gene lost 1 base, with 8 bases spanning the gap. Per germline, CDR1 SGHNT and CDR2 YYREEE (reference sequence). The CDR3 loop is CASSLLGQNTEAFF. CDR3 DNA: TGTGCCAGCAGCTTGTTGGGACAGAACACTGAAGCTTTCTTT.

This chain connects TRBV19 to TRBJ1-2, with TRBD1 identical over 11 bases. The CDR3 has 15 amino acids. J lost 4 bases, V lost 5 bases, and 6 bases had no gene match. Germline V lookup: CDR1 LNHDA, CDR2 SQIVND (reference sequence). DNA of the CDR3: TGTGCCAGTAGTTACGGACAGGGGGCTCTCTATGGCTACACCTTC. Translating gives CASSYGQGALYGYTF.

The chain carries TRBV6-6 and TRBJ1-6; 7 positions match TRBD1. In germline, CDR1 is MNHNY, CDR2 SVGAGI (reference sequence). The V gene end was trimmed by 4 bases and the J gene end by 8 bases; junction bases not matched to a gene: 5. The CDR3 is 14 amino acids. The CDR3 is CASSSYRGDSPLHF. As DNA, the CDR3 is TGTGCCAGCAGTTCCTACAGGGGTGATTCACCCCTCCACTTT.

The rearrangement joins TRBV28 to TRBJ2-7, with 8 bases matching TRBD1. Germline V gene data show CDR1 as MDHEN and CDR2 as SYDVKM. This CDR3 spans 15 amino acids. V lost 6 bases and J lost 0; bases outside the gene matches: 7. The CDR3 nucleotides read TGTGCCAGCAGAATGGACAGGGAGTTCTCCTACGAGCAGTACTTC. The encoded protein is CASRMDREFSYEQYF.

The V gene is TRBV28, the J gene TRBJ2-5, with 8 bases fitting TRBD2. This CDR3 is 22 amino acids long. J was trimmed by 7 bases and V by 5 bases; bases with no gene match: 33. In germline, CDR1 is MDHEN, CDR2 SYDVKM. The CDR3 DNA reads as TGTGCCAGCAGTGGAACTAGCGGAGATGGAGAGAGGGGAGGTATCATGATCGGGACCCAGTACTTC. Translation gives CASSGTSGDGERGGIMIGTQYF. The variable domain in full, completed from reference TRBV28 and TRBJ2-5, reads DVKVTQSSRYLVKRTGEKVFLECVQDMDHENMFWYRQDPGLGLRLIYFSYDVKMKEKGDIPEGYSVSREKKERFSLILESASTNQTSMYLCASSGTSGDGERGGIMIGTQYFGPGTRLLVL.

This clone was found a few times. V is TRBV4-1 and J is TRBJ2-1; no definite D call. The V end was cut by 4 bases, the J end by 8 bases, with 12 bases between. CDR3 length equals 13 residues. CDR1 is MGHRA and CDR2 is YSYEKL in the germline V gene. The CDR3 sequence: CASSLVTYDEQFF. In DNA form, the CDR3 reads TGCGCCAGCAGCCTGGTGACATATGATGAGCAGTTCTTC.

The chain recombines TRBV19 with TRBJ1-1; maybe TRBD1 (5 bases). Germline assignment: CDR1 LNHDA and CDR2 SQIVND (reference sequence). Between the trimmed V and J ends, which lost 5 bases and 0 bases, there was a span of 19 bases. This CDR3 is built from 17 residues. The CDR3 here is CASSPRGIGLMNTEAFF. CDR3 coding DNA: TGTGCCAGTAGTCCACGGGGGATTGGGCTAATGAACACTGAAGCTTTCTTT. Filled out from reference TRBV19 and TRBJ1-1, the complete variable domain reads DGGITQSPKYLFRKEGQNVTLSCEQNLNHDAMYWYRQDPGQGLRLIYYSQIVNDFQKGDIAEGYSVSREKKESFPLTVTSAQKNPTAFYLCASSPRGIGLMNTEAFFGQGTRLTVV.

This clone was seen more than once but under ten times. The chain joins TRBV28 to TRBJ1-1; no firm D call. Trimming cost V 5 bases and J 1 base, with 5 bases left between them. Germline V gives CDR1 MDHEN, CDR2 SYDVKM. The CDR3 consists of 12 residues. The CDR3 DNA reads as TGTGCCAGCAGTGCACAGAACACTGAAGCTTTCTTT. Protein product: CASSAQNTEAFF. The whole variable domain, remainder taken from reference TRBV28 and TRBJ1-1, is DVKVTQSSRYLVKRTGEKVFLECVQDMDHENMFWYRQDPGLGLRLIYFSYDVKMKEKGDIPEGYSVSREKKERFSLILESASTNQTSMYLCASSAQNTEAFFGQGTRLTVV.

With regard to this clone: Germline and junction disagree at one end, which may indicate a read error. The gene calls are TRBV5-4 and TRBJ1-5; D uncertain. The germline V gene has CDR1 SGHNT and CDR2 YYREEE (reference sequence). CDR3 size: 15 residues. The CDR3 sequence is CASSLGGSSSQPQHF. As DNA, the CDR3 is TGTGCCAGCAGCTTGGGAGGGAGTAGCAGTCAGCCCCAGCATTTT.

This clone was counted only a few times. CDR3 bases: TGTGCCAGCAGCTTAGGGGACAGGCTGAACTATGGCTACACCTTC. Its translation is CASSLGDRLNYGYTF. The V gene is TRBV7-2, the J gene TRBJ1-2; 8 nucleotides line up with TRBD1. The V and J ends lost 1 base and 2 bases, in that order; junction bases with no gene match: 3. This CDR3 spans 15 amino acids. In germline, CDR1 is SGHTA, CDR2 FQGNSA.

This clone has a handful of counts. The V and J genes are TRBV7-2 and TRBJ2-3; D gene uncertain. CDR1 is SGHTA and CDR2 is FQGNSA in the germline V gene. This CDR3 has 13 amino acids. V was pared by 7 bases and J by 6 bases, with 14 bases between. The chain's CDR3 is CASTLEVSDTQYF. The DNA of the CDR3 is TGTGCCAGCACCCTAGAGGTCTCGGATACGCAGTATTTT.

The chain carries TRBV7-2 and TRBJ1-6, with 8 bases aligning to TRBD1. This CDR3 has 14 residues. Per germline, CDR1 SGHTA and CDR2 FQGNSA. Trimming cost V 4 bases and J 11 bases; bases outside gene matches: 7. CDR3 sequence (DNA): TGTGCCAGCAGCTCGGACAGGGCGTGGACACCCCTCCACTTT. It is translated as CASSSDRAWTPLHF. Full variable domain (rest looked up from reference TRBV7-2 and TRBJ1-6): GAGVSQSPSNKVTEKGKDVELRCDPISGHTALYWYRQSLGQGLEFLIYFQGNSAPDKSGLPSDRFSAERTGGSVSTLTIQRTQQEDSAVYLCASSSDRAWTPLHFGNGTRLTVT.

The chain joins TRBV7-2 to TRBJ1-1, with D possibly being TRBD1 (5 bases). CDR3 length equals 14 residues. The ends were cut back, 7 bases at V and 1 base at J, with 13 bases in the middle. Per germline, CDR1 SGHTA and CDR2 FQGNSA. The CDR3: CASTLDGGNTEAFF. The DNA of the CDR3 is TGTGCCAGCACCTTGGACGGGGGGAACACTGAAGCTTTCTTT.

The chain links TRBV25-1 to TRBJ2-5; tentatively, D is TRBD1 (5 bases). Trimming left V 4 bases short and J 5 bases short, with 17 bases between. CDR3 size: 15 residues. Germline V CDR1 and CDR2: MGHDK, SYGVNS. CDR3 DNA sequence: TGTGCCAGCAGTGTCTGGACACCCGGCCGGGAGACCCAGTACTTC. Encoded protein: CASSVWTPGRETQYF.

The chain joins TRBV4-3 to TRBJ2-1; maybe TRBD1 (6 bases). Trimming cost V 4 bases and J 4 bases, with 14 bases left between them. Germline lookup yields CDR1 LGHNA and CDR2 YSLEER. The CDR3 is made up of 15 amino acids. This CDR3 reads CASSPRGGGYNEQFF. The DNA for the CDR3 is TGCGCCAGCAGCCCCCGAGGGGGTGGATACAATGAGCAGTTCTTC.

V and J are TRBV9 and TRBJ2-7; TRBD2 aligns across 7 bases. Germline loops: CDR1 SGDLS, CDR2 YYNGEE. The CDR3 spans 14 residues. V dropped 0 bases and J dropped 3; count of bases not matched to a gene: 3. Here the CDR3 DNA reads TGTGCCAGCAGCGTAGCTGGGGACTACTACGAGCAGTACTTC. It translates to CASSVAGDYYEQYF.

The chain has TRBV7-9 and TRBJ2-1, with 9 bases matching TRBD2. Germline CDR1 SEHNR, CDR2 FQNEAQ (reference sequence). CDR3 size: 18 residues. Germline trimming cut 3 bases from V and 4 bases from J; bases unmatched to any gene: 13. The CDR3 DNA reads TGTGCCAGCAGCTTCCCTGCCCAAACTAGCGGGTCATACAATGAGCAGTTCTTC. Protein sequence: CASSFPAQTSGSYNEQFF. Supplemented by reference TRBV7-9 and TRBJ2-1, the full variable domain reads DTGVSQNPRHKITKRGQNVTFRCDPISEHNRLYWYRQTLGQGPEFLTYFQNEAQLEKSRLLSDRFSAERPKGSFSTLEIQRTEQGDSAMYLCASSFPAQTSGSYNEQFFGPGTRLTVL.

This CDR3 is CASSYSGTGLREKLFF. CDR3 bases: TGTGCCAGCAGTTACTCGGGGACAGGGTTACGAGAAAAACTGTTTTTT. The chain couples TRBV6-5 to TRBJ1-4, with TRBD1 matching 9 bases. With V trimmed by 0 bases and J by 8 bases, 7 bases remained unmatched. Germline V gives CDR1 MNHEY, CDR2 SVGAGI. The CDR3 sequence is 16 residues long.

The gene calls are TRBV7-8 and TRBJ2-7; D gene unclear. CDR1 is SGHVS, CDR2 FQNEAQ, per germline. Between the trimmed V and J ends, which lost 2 bases and 3 bases, there was a span of 11 bases. The CDR3 has 14 residues. The CDR3 nucleotides read TGTGCCAGCAGCTTAAGGCGCGGCAACTACGAGCAGTACTTC. Protein: CASSLRRGNYEQYF. The complete variable domain, with remaining parts taken from reference TRBV7-8 and TRBJ2-7, reads GAGVSQSPRYKVAKRGQDVALRCDPISGHVSLFWYQQALGQGPEFLTYFQNEAQLDKSGLPSDRFFAERPEGSVSTLKIQRTQQEDSAVYLCASSLRRGNYEQYFGPGTRLTVT.

The chain couples TRBV10-3 to TRBJ1-5; 8 bases line up with TRBD1. The V gene end was trimmed by 6 bases and the J gene end by 1 base; junction bases not matched to a gene: 5. This CDR3 has 15 amino acids. Per germline, CDR1 ENHRY and CDR2 SYGVKD. CDR3: CAIRKTGDSNQPQHF. The CDR3 DNA is TGTGCCATCAGGAAGACAGGGGACAGCAATCAGCCCCAGCATTTT.

The genes are TRBV4-3 and TRBJ1-1; 11 nucleotides align to TRBD1. This CDR3 contains 17 residues. Germline-derived CDR1 and CDR2 are LGHNA and YSLEER. With 3 bases clipped from V and 2 bases from J, the junction kept 8 bases outside the gene matches. CDR3 coding DNA: TGCGCCAGCAGCCAGTCCGGGACAGGGGGTTACAACACTGAAGCTTTCTTT. This gives the protein CASSQSGTGGYNTEAFF.

This chain joins TRBV5-6 and TRBJ2-3; 8 bases align to TRBD2. The germline V gene encodes CDR1 SGHDT and CDR2 YYEEEE. The CDR3 is 18 amino acids. Trimming removed 2 bases from V and 2 bases from J; junction bases left unmatched: 13. CDR3 amino acids: CASSLLGGFSGNTDTQYF. DNA of the CDR3: TGTGCCAGCAGCTTATTAGGAGGCTTTAGCGGGAACACAGATACGCAGTATTTT.

J is TRBJ1-1 and V is TRBV5-4; the D is unclear. V was shortened by 0 bases and J by 7 bases, with 10 bases between the two germline ends. Germline V gene data show CDR1 as SGHNT and CDR2 as YYREEE (reference sequence). The CDR3 loop spans 13 amino acids. As DNA, the CDR3 is TGTGCCAGCAGCTTGGACAGAGCTTTTGAAGCTTTCTTT. It is translated as CASSLDRAFEAFF.

The V call is TRBV5-8, the J call TRBJ1-4; maybe TRBD1 (6 bases). The V and J ends lost 4 bases and 7 bases respectively, with 20 bases between them. This CDR3 has 16 amino acids. Germline V gene lookup returns CDR1 SGHTS and CDR2 YDEGEE. In DNA form, the CDR3 reads TGTGCCAGCAGCCCATTTGGGGGGGCGATGGGTGAAAAACTGTTTTTT. This translates into CASSPFGGAMGEKLFF.

The CDR3 region is CASSQDLGEGWGYTF. In DNA, the CDR3 is TGTGCCAGCAGCCAAGATTTGGGGGAGGGTTGGGGCTACACCTTC. The gene calls are TRBV4-2 and TRBJ1-2; a weak D match, TRBD1 (5 bases). CDR1 and CDR2 from the germline V gene are LGHNA and YNFKEQ. This CDR3 comprises 15 residues. V lost 0 bases to trimming and J lost 8 bases, with 16 bases between them.